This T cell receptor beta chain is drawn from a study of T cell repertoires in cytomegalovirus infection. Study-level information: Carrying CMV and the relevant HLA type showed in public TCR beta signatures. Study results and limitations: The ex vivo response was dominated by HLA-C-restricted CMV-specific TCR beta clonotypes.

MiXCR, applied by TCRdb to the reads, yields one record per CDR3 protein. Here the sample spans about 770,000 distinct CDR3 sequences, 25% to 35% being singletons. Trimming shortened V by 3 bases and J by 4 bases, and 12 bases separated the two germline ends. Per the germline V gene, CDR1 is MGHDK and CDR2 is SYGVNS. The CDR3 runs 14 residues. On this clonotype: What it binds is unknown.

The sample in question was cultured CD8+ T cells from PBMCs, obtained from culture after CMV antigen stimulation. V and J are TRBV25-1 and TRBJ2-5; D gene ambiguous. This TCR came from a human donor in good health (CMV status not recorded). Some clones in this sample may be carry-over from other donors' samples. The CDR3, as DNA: TGTGCCAGCAGTGACTACACCGCCGGAGAGACCCAGTACTTC. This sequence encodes CASSDYTAGETQYF.